This TCR beta chain was found in a study of metastatic and nonmetastatic thyroid tumors. Turning to the study itself: A comparison of repertoires was made across blood and tumor or nodule tissue from malignant and benign thyroid patients.

Germline CDR1 reads SGHNT; CDR2 reads YENEEA. The CDR3 spans 15 residues. The J segment lost 3 bases and the V segment lost 0 bases, leaving 5 bases of the junction unmatched. No patient received treatment before thyroid surgery. The sample holds a few counts of this clone. No antigen is known for it. Findings and caveats of the study: Reports indicated that malignant thyroid tumors showed significantly higher TCR beta diversity than benign nodules did, in blood and tumor.

As processed by the authors: Clinicopathological groups of papillary thyroid cancer showed CDR3 differences that were used to build a distant-metastasis classifier. Via MiXCR, TCRdb re-called the PCR reads. These V and J calls are TCRdb output, not the study's own analysis. The sample records about 27,000 clones, about 15% being singletons. This sequence joins TRBV11-3 and TRBJ2-7; 7 bases agree with TRBD1. The sample consisted of blood. This clonotype was sampled from a male donor with papillary thyroid cancer or a benign thyroid nodule (not recorded which). Some clones in this sample may be carry-over from other donors' samples. This chain's CDR3 is CASSLEGTEGYEQYF. DNA for the CDR3: TGTGCCAGCAGCTTAGAAGGGACAGAGGGCTACGAGCAGTACTTC.